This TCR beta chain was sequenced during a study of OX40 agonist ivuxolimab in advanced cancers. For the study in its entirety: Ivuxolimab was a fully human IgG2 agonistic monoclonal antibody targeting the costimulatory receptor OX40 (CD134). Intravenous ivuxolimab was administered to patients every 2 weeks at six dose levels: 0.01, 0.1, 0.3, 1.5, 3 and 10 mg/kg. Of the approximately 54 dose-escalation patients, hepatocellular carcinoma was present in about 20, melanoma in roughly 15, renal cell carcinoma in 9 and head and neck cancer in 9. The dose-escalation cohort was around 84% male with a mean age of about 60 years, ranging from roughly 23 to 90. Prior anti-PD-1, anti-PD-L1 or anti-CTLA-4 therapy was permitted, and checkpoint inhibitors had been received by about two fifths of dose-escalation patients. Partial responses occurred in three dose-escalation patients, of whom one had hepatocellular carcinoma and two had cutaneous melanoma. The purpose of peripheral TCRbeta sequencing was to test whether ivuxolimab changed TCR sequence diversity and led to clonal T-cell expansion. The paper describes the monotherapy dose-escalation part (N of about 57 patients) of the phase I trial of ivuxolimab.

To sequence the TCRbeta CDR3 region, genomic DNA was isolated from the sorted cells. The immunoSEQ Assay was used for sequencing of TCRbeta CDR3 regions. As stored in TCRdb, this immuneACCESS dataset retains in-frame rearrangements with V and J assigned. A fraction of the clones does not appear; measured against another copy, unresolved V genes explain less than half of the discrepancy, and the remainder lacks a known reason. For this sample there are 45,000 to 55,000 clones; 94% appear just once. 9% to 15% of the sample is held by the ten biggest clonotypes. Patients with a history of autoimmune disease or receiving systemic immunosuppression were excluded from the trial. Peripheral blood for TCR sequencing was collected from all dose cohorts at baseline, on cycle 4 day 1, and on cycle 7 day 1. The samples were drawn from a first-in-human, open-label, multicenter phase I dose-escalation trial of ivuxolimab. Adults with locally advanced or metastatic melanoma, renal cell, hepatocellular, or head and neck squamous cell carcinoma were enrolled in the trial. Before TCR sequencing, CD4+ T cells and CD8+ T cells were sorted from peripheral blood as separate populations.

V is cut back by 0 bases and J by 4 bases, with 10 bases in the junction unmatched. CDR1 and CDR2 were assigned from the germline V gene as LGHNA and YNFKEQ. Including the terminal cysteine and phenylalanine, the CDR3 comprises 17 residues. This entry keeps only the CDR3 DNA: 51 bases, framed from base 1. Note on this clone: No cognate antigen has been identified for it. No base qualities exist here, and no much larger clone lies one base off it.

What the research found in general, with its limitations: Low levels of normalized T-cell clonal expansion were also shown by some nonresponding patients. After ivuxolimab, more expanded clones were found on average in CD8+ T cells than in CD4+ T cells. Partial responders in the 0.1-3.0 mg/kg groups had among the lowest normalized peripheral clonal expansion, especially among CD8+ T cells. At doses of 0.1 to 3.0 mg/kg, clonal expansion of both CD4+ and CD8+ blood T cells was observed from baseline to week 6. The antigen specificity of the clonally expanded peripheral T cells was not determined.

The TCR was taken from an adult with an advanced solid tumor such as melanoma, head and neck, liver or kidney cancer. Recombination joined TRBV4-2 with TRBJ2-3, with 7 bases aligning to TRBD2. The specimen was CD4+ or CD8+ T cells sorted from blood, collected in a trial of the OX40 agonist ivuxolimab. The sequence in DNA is TGTGCCAGCAGCCAAGATTTAGGACTAGTTTTCCCAGATACGCAGTATTTT. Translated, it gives CASSQDLGLVFPDTQYF.